These 13 T cell receptor beta chains were sequenced from one sample in a study of T cell changes during pregnancy in multiple sclerosis. Method: immunoSEQ multiplex PCR; TCRdb's copy keeps in-frame clones and lacks some. Of tens of thousands of clones detected, more than 75% appear once; the ten largest clones hold 2.5% to 4%. The material was peripheral blood, obtained in the first trimester of pregnancy. The receptors shown here come from a female donor in good health, enrolled as a control in a pregnancy study.

This chain links TRBV18 with TRBJ2-1; TRBD2 matches at 13 bases. The CDR3 runs to 18 residues. Germline trimming cut 3 bases from V and 3 bases from J; bases unmatched to any gene: 8. From germline, CDR1 is KGHSH and CDR2 LQKENI. CDR3 nucleotide sequence: TGTGCCAGCTCACCCGTGGGACTAGCGGGAAGGCTCTACAATGAGCAGTTCTTC. Amino acids: CASSPVGLAGRLYNEQFF.

The chain is built from TRBV5-8 and TRBJ1-2; D unclear. The length of the CDR3 is 18 residues. Germline V gene lookup returns CDR1 SGHTS and CDR2 YDEGEE. The V gene lost 4 bases and the J gene lost 3 bases, with 25 bases spanning the gap. The DNA for the CDR3 is TGTGCCAGCAGCCCGAGGAAAGATAGTGAGGGTCTGGACTATGGCTACACCTTC. It codes for CASSPRKDSEGLDYGYTF.

By share, this clone counts as medium-sized (0.01 to 0.1%). The chain joins TRBV28 to TRBJ1-1; a possible D gene is TRBD1 (5 bases). The CDR3 spans 13 residues. CDR1 MDHEN and CDR2 SYDVKM come from the germline V gene. Trimming stripped 1 base from V and 8 bases from J, with 11 bases between. CDR3 amino acids: CASSLLWQGEAFF. The CDR3 region has the DNA TGTGCCAGCAGTTTATTATGGCAGGGAGAAGCTTTCTTT.

This chain connects TRBV5-4 to TRBJ1-3; 7 nucleotides agree with TRBD1. In germline, CDR1 is SGHNT, CDR2 YYREEE (reference sequence). The CDR3 spans 15 residues. V shed 3 bases and J 2 bases; nucleotides not matched to a gene: 5. The CDR3 region is CASSSGTVPGNTIYF. CDR3 bases: TGTGCCAGCAGCTCCGGGACAGTCCCTGGAAACACCATATATTTT.

The chain carries TRBV5-1 and TRBJ2-3; D may be TRBD1 (6 bases). CDR1 is SGHRS and CDR2 is YFSETQ in the germline V gene. The CDR3 consists of 14 residues. V lost 7 bases to trimming and J lost 2 bases, with 14 bases between them. CDR3 coding DNA: TGCGCCAGCTCTTTTGGACAGAACACAGATACGCAGTATTTT. Amino acids: CASSFGQNTDTQYF.

V and J are TRBV19 and TRBJ1-5; 8 nucleotides agree with TRBD1. Germline V CDR1 and CDR2: LNHDA, SQIVND (reference sequence). The CDR3 extends over 13 amino acids. V was clipped by 6 bases and J by 5 bases; unmatched bases: 3. This chain's CDR3 is CASSSTGDQPQHF. For the CDR3, the DNA is TGTGCCAGTAGCTCGACAGGGGATCAGCCCCAGCATTTT.

The CDR3 spells CASGPRGGGGLTDTQYF. CDR3 DNA sequence: TGTGCCAGCGGCCCGAGGGGAGGGGGGGGCCTCACAGATACGCAGTATTTT. V and J are TRBV7-2 and TRBJ2-3, with D tentatively TRBD2 (7 bases). V was cut by 8 bases and J by 2 bases, with 23 bases left in between. CDR1 and CDR2 (germline): SGHTA, FQGNSA. The CDR3 totals 17 residues.

The chain links TRBV15 to TRBJ2-7; 13 nucleotides agree with TRBD2. J lost 3 bases, V lost 5 bases, and 1 base had no gene match. The CDR3 totals 14 residues. Looked up from germline, CDR1 is LNHNV and CDR2 is YYDKDF (reference sequence). This CDR3 is CATSWTSGSYEQYF. The CDR3 DNA is TGTGCCACCAGCTGGACTAGCGGGAGCTACGAGCAGTACTTC. The full variable domain, rest sourced from reference TRBV15 and TRBJ2-7, is DAMVIQNPRYQVTQFGKPVTLSCSQTLNHNVMYWYQQKSSQAPKLLFHYYDKDFNNEADTPDNFQSRRPNTSFCFLDIRSPGLGDTAMYLCATSWTSGSYEQYFGPGTRLTVT.

This chain joins TRBV6-6 and TRBJ1-5, with TRBD1 identical over 8 bases. Trimming cost V 6 bases and J 5 bases; bases outside gene matches: 6. CDR1 is MNHNY and CDR2 is SVGAGI in the germline V gene (reference sequence). This CDR3 has 14 residues. Here the CDR3 DNA reads TGTGCCAGCAGGGAATCACAGGGGGATCAGCCCCAGCATTTT. Translating it yields CASRESQGDQPQHF.

The chain couples TRBV9 to TRBJ2-5; TRBD2 might be the D (6 bases). The CDR3 is 15 amino acids. Germline CDR1 reads SGDLS; CDR2 reads YYNGEE. V gave up 0 bases and J gave up 5 bases, with 14 bases separating them. The CDR3 sequence: CASSVVGGGVETQYF. CDR3 DNA sequence: TGTGCCAGCAGCGTAGTTGGCGGAGGGGTGGAGACCCAGTACTTC.

This clone is classed as medium-sized (0.01 to 0.1%). In nucleotides, the CDR3 is TGCGCCAGCAGCCTAACTAGCGGGAGGAGCAATGAGCAGTTCTTC. Its protein is CASSLTSGRSNEQFF. The V call is TRBV4-3, the J call TRBJ2-1; TRBD2 aligns across 12 bases. Germline CDR1 is LGHNA and CDR2 is YSLEER. The CDR3 runs 15 residues. Germline trimming cut 4 bases from V and 6 bases from J; bases unmatched to any gene: 4.

The chain joins TRBV29-1 to TRBJ2-7; D not certain. This CDR3 has 13 amino acids. Per germline, CDR1 SQVTM and CDR2 ANQGSEA. V dropped 4 bases and J dropped 2 bases, with 12 bases sitting between them. CDR3 protein: CSVVLNPTYEQYF. The DNA for the CDR3 is TGCAGCGTTGTTCTAAACCCTACCTACGAGCAGTACTTC.

The sample holds one count of this clone. The J gene is TRBJ2-1, the V gene TRBV15, with no clear D. The CDR3 consists of 16 residues. Per the germline V gene, CDR1 is LNHNV and CDR2 is YYDKDF (reference sequence). Trimming removed 0 bases at V and 4 bases at J, with 13 bases between. The CDR3 region is CATSRDLGYTYNEQFF. In nucleotides, the CDR3 is TGTGCCACCAGCAGAGATCTCGGGTACACTTACAATGAGCAGTTCTTC. Full variable domain (rest looked up from reference TRBV15 and TRBJ2-1): DAMVIQNPRYQVTQFGKPVTLSCSQTLNHNVMYWYQQKSSQAPKLLFHYYDKDFNNEADTPDNFQSRRPNTSFCFLDIRSPGLGDTAMYLCATSRDLGYTYNEQFFGPGTRLTVL.